This T cell receptor (beta chain) was obtained from a study of shared clonotypes between healthy human individuals. Concerning this clone itself: Its specificity is unknown.

Whole-study results and caveats: The study found lower generation probabilities in non-shared clonotypes than in those shared by all four donors. Richness estimates generally favored naive over memory subsets.

This CDR3 has 13 residues. Trimming removed 7 bases from V and 7 bases from J, with 14 bases in between. Germline loops: CDR1 SNHLY, CDR2 FYNNEI. Profiled with immunoSEQ multiplex PCR; TCRdb holds only in-frame clones, not every one. The table has some 1.5 million clones, 98% seen once. Sequencing input: naive CD4+ T cells sorted from blood. Subset meaning: CD45RA+ positively selected. The receptor was isolated from a man younger than 45 in good health. This chain links TRBV2 with TRBJ2-1, with a tentative D call TRBD2 (6 bases). The CDR3 is CASTSGRGNEQFF. CDR3 in DNA: TGTGCCAGCACGAGCGGGCGCGGTAATGAGCAGTTCTTC.